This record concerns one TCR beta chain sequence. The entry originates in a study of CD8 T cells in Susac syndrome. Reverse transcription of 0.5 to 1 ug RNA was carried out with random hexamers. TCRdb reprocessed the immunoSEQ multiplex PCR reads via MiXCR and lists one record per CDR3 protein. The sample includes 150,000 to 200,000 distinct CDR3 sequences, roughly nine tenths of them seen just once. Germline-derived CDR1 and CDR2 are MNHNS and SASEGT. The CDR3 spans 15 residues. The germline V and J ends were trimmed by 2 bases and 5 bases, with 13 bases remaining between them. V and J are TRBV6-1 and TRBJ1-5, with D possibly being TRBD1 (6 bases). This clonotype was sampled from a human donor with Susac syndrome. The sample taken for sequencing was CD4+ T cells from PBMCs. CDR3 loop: CASSESSGTHQPQHF. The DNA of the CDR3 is TGTGCCAGCAGTGAATCTTCAGGGACACATCAGCCCCAGCATTTT.